A single sample gave rise to the 10 T cell receptor beta chains below, sequenced in a study of CD8+CD57+ T cells in acquired aplastic anemia. The template for TCR beta VDJ and CDR3 sequence profiling was genomic DNA. TCRdb passed the reads through MiXCR, listing each CDR3 protein once. This repertoire shows fewer than 250,000 distinct CDR3 sequences, around half found once; its top ten account for roughly 8%. CD8+CD57+ cell expansion, shown by flow cytometry, had occurred in the patients selected for sequencing. Sequenced: sorted CD4+, CD8+, or CD8+CD57+ T cells (not recorded which) from PBMCs. Receptor source: a human donor with aplastic anemia.

This clonotype was seen at least ten times. This chain connects TRBV7-8 to TRBJ1-6; maybe TRBD1 (6 bases). V gave up 2 bases and J gave up 9 bases, with 20 bases separating them. CDR3 length: 17 residues. The germline V gene encodes CDR1 SGHVS and CDR2 FQNEAQ. In DNA, the CDR3 is TGTGCCAGCAGCTTACACCCAAGGGGGGAGTGGGGTTCACCCCTCCACTTT. It translates to CASSLHPRGEWGSPLHF.

This clonotype was recorded a few times. A read error is possible here, since a much larger clone lies one base away. The chain recombines TRBV12-3 or TRBV12-4 with TRBJ2-7; 7 nucleotides align to TRBD2. CDR3 length equals 13 residues. The CDR3 loop reads CASSFARDYGQYF. For the CDR3, the DNA is TGTGCCAGCAGTTTCGCCCGGGACTACGGGCAGTACTTC.

This clonotype was detected many times. V usage is TRBV12-3 or TRBV12-4 and J usage is TRBJ1-1; D not resolved. The CDR3 length is 13 residues. The V gene lost 3 bases and the J gene lost 8 bases, with 13 bases spanning the gap. This CDR3 is CASSFYLGTEAFF. CDR3 nucleotide sequence: TGTGCCAGCAGTTTTTATTTAGGAACCGAAGCTTTCTTT.

The chain recombines TRBV5-1 with TRBJ2-7; 7 nucleotides line up with TRBD1. The CDR3 loop spans 16 amino acids. V lost 0 bases and J lost 2; bases outside the gene matches: 8. Germline loops: CDR1 SGHRS, CDR2 YFSETQ. As DNA, the CDR3 is TGCGCCAGCAGCTTGGACCTATCGGACAGGACCTACGAGCAGTACTTC. Encoded protein: CASSLDLSDRTYEQYF.

The chain links TRBV19 to TRBJ1-1; 7 nucleotides line up with TRBD1. V shed 8 bases, J shed 4 bases, and the junction held 10 bases outside the gene matches. Germline loops: CDR1 LNHDA, CDR2 SQIVND (reference sequence). The CDR3 covers 14 residues. Here the CDR3 reads CASWRSTGTTEAFF. The CDR3 DNA follows: TGTGCCAGTTGGAGATCGACAGGGACCACTGAAGCTTTCTTT.

This clonotype was counted many times. V usage is TRBV24-1 and J usage is TRBJ1-2, with D maybe TRBD1 (5 bases). This CDR3 is built from 16 residues. Between the trimmed V and J ends, which lost 2 bases and 4 bases, there was a span of 16 bases. Germline V gene sequence: CDR1 KGHDR, CDR2 SFDVKD. The CDR3 DNA follows: TGTGCCACCAGTGATTCCACCCTGGGGGGGGTCTATGGCTACACCTTC. It codes for CATSDSTLGGVYGYTF.

This clonotype occurred many times. This chain uses TRBV20-1 with TRBJ2-2; D is unclear. Germline V gene data show CDR1 as DFQATT and CDR2 as SNEGSKA (reference sequence). The CDR3 covers 12 residues. Trimming shortened V by 5 bases and J by 2 bases, and 6 bases separated the two germline ends. CDR3 coding DNA: TGCAGTGCTGAAAGAAACACCGGGGAGCTGTTTTTT. This translates into CSAERNTGELFF.

The chain is built from TRBV20-1 and TRBJ2-7; 10 bases map to TRBD2. Per the germline V gene, CDR1 is DFQATT and CDR2 is SNEGSKA (reference sequence). V was clipped by 1 base and J by 4 bases; unmatched bases: 7. CDR3 length: 15 residues. The CDR3 loop reads CSARATTSGEYEQYF. In DNA form, the CDR3 reads TGCAGTGCTAGAGCCACAACTAGCGGGGAGTACGAGCAGTACTTC.

This clonotype was seen repeatedly, ten times or more. The J gene is TRBJ2-1, the V gene TRBV7-2, with 9 bases identical to TRBD2. Germline V CDR1 and CDR2: SGHTA, FQGNSA. The trim removed 1 base at V and 7 bases at J, leaving 14 bases unmatched. This CDR3 contains 18 residues. The CDR3 loop reads CASSLELQASGNMNEQFF. CDR3 nucleotide sequence: TGTGCCAGCAGCTTAGAGCTCCAAGCTAGCGGGAATATGAATGAGCAGTTCTTC.

The sample holds many counts of this clonotype. The chain carries TRBV20-1 and TRBJ2-3; D gene unclear. Germline loops: CDR1 DFQATT, CDR2 SNEGSKA (reference sequence). V was shortened by 0 bases and J by 0 bases, with 10 bases between the two germline ends. The CDR3 totals 15 residues. As DNA, the CDR3 is TGCAGTGCTAGAGAGTCGCCCACTAGCACAGATACGCAGTATTTT. It codes for CSARESPTSTDTQYF.